Shown below are 16 T cell receptor beta chains from a single sample sequenced in a study of read filtering for tumor transcriptome and immune sequencing. Molecular barcoded adaptors covering alpha/delta and beta/gamma chains were used on roughly 400 ng RNA. TCRdb passed the reads through MiXCR, listing each CDR3 protein once. Found here are around 60,000 distinct CDR3 sequences, approximately 20% of them singletons; the top ten hold over 11%. Sequenced: a population of CD138-negative cells sorted from bone marrow. All receptors come from a donor aged 40 or over with multiple myeloma.

The chain recombines TRBV19 with TRBJ2-5; 9 nucleotides line up with TRBD1. V trimming: 4 bases; J trimming: 4 bases; junction bases outside the gene matches: 4. Germline V gene data show CDR1 as LNHDA and CDR2 as SQIVND (reference sequence). The CDR3 consists of 14 residues. The CDR3 DNA reads as TGTGCCAGTAGTACCCTACAGGGGGCAGAGACCCAGTACTTC. Protein product: CASSTLQGAETQYF.

This clonotype was detected many times. The V gene is TRBV13, the J gene TRBJ2-1, with 10 positions matching TRBD2. The V and J ends lost 2 bases and 15 bases, in that order; junction bases with no gene match: 10. Germline-derived CDR1 and CDR2 are PRHDT and FYEKMQ (reference sequence). The CDR3 covers 14 residues. CDR3 sequence reads: CASSLLVSGRFRFF. The CDR3 DNA reads as TGTGCCAGCAGCTTATTGGTTAGCGGGAGGTTTAGGTTCTTC.

This clonotype was seen ten or more times. The chain joins TRBV28 to TRBJ1-2; a weak D match, TRBD1 (5 bases). This CDR3 region has 12 residues. V shed 7 bases and J shed 5 bases, with 11 bases lying between them. In germline, CDR1 is MDHEN, CDR2 SYDVKM. CDR3 in DNA: TGTGCCAGCACCCCGGACAAATATGGCTACACCTTC. Its protein is CASTPDKYGYTF.

Note on this clonotype: This may arise from a read error, as a much more abundant clone is one base away. The V and J genes are TRBV3-1 and TRBJ1-2; D gene ambiguous. This CDR3 is 14 amino acids long. In germline, CDR1 is LGHDT, CDR2 YNNKEL (reference sequence). The CDR3 loop reads CASSQGRFIDGFTF. The DNA for the CDR3 is TGTGCCAGCAGCCAAGGGCGGTTTATTGATGGCTTCACCTTC.

This clonotype was found many times. The gene calls are TRBV10-3 and TRBJ2-3, with D perhaps being TRBD1 or TRBD2 (5 bases each). The germline gives CDR1 ENHRY, CDR2 SYGVKD. V was cut by 4 bases and J by 2 bases, with 19 bases left in between. This CDR3 is built from 17 residues. The CDR3 coding sequence is TGTGCCATCAGTGGACTTCCGGGACGGGAAAACACAGATACGCAGTATTTT. It codes for CAISGLPGRENTDTQYF.

The table lists this clonotype with many counts. This chain joins TRBV7-9 and TRBJ2-6; 7 bases are shared with TRBD1. The germline V gene encodes CDR1 SEHNR and CDR2 FQNEAQ (reference sequence). V dropped 5 bases and J dropped 0; count of bases not matched to a gene: 13. This CDR3 is built from 19 residues. Here the CDR3 DNA reads TGTGCCAGCAGCCCCTGGGACAGTCTTACACTCTCTGGGGCCAACGTCCTGACTTTC. Residues: CASSPWDSLTLSGANVLTF.

Remarks on this clonotype: The conserved closing phenylalanine or tryptophan is absent in this CDR3, likely reflecting a read error. V gene TRBV18 combines with J gene TRBJ1-4; D is perhaps TRBD1 (6 bases). The CDR3 length is 14 residues. The germline gives CDR1 KGHSH, CDR2 LQKENI. The CDR3 DNA is TGTGCCAGCTCACCGGGGGCAACTAACGAAAAACTGTTTCTT. Its protein is CASSPGATNEKLFL.

This clonotype was recorded at least ten times. As DNA, the CDR3 is TGTGCCAGCAGCCCGGGACTAGCGGGGAAGGAGCAGTTCTTC. Its protein is CASSPGLAGKEQFF. The chain couples TRBV28 to TRBJ2-1; TRBD2 matches at 13 bases. Germline V gene data show CDR1 as MDHEN and CDR2 as SYDVKM. The trim removed 6 bases at V and 10 bases at J, leaving 6 bases unmatched. The length of the CDR3 is 14 residues.

This clonotype was seen repeatedly, ten times or more. The V and J genes are TRBV25-1 and TRBJ2-2; 7 bases are a match to TRBD2. CDR1 MGHDK and CDR2 SYGVNS come from the germline V gene. This CDR3 is built from 14 residues. Trimming cost V 6 bases and J 4 bases; bases outside gene matches: 5. The CDR3 reads CASRGTGGTGELFF. CDR3 in DNA: TGTGCCAGCAGGGGGACGGGGGGCACCGGGGAGCTGTTTTTT.

This clonotype was counted only a few times. The rearrangement links TRBV20-1 to TRBJ2-3, with D hard to call. CDR3 length: 13 amino acids. Germline loops: CDR1 DFQATT, CDR2 SNEGSKA (reference sequence). V gave up 3 bases and J gave up 6 bases, with 13 bases separating them. The CDR3 is CSASSRIEDTQYF. CDR3 sequence (DNA): TGCAGTGCTAGTTCCAGGATTGAGGATACGCAGTATTTT.

Turning to this clonotype: The germline gene is not matched at one end of the junction; a read error may be the cause. The chain links TRBV11-2 to TRBJ2-3; D is unclear. The CDR3 spans 14 residues. Germline CDR1 and CDR2: SGHAT and FQNNGV. The CDR3: CASSLDVGTDTQYF. The CDR3 DNA reads TGTGCCAGTAGCTTAGACGTCGGCACAGATACGCAGTATTTT. Together with reference TRBV11-2 and TRBJ2-3, the CDR3 gives the full variable domain: EAGVAQSPRYKIIEKRQSVAFWCNPISGHATLYWYQQILGQGPKLLIQFQNNGVVDDSQLPKDRFSAERLKGVDSTLKIQPAKLEDSAVYLCASSLDVGTDTQYFGPGTRLTVL.

The sample holds many counts of this clonotype. The chain joins TRBV29-1 to TRBJ2-5; TRBD2 matches 8 bases. Germline V CDR1 and CDR2: SQVTM, ANQGSEA. V was clipped by 6 bases and J by 2 bases; unmatched bases: 8. This CDR3 region has 14 residues. CDR3 protein: CSVAGLVWQETQYF. DNA of the CDR3: TGCAGCGTCGCGGGACTAGTTTGGCAAGAGACCCAGTACTTC.

Ten or more counts support this clonotype. This chain joins TRBV9 and TRBJ2-1; possible D gene TRBD1, 6 bases. The germline V gene has CDR1 SGDLS and CDR2 YYNGEE. V was pared by 1 base and J by 8 bases, with 16 bases between. CDR3 length equals 15 residues. CDR3: CASSVRTTGSDEQFF. In nucleotides, the CDR3 is TGTGCCAGCAGCGTAAGGACCACAGGGTCGGATGAGCAGTTCTTC.

This clonotype has a count of ten or more. V usage is TRBV7-2 and J usage is TRBJ2-2; 10 positions agree with TRBD2. This CDR3 spans 18 amino acids. Germline CDR1 reads SGHTA; CDR2 reads FQGNSA. V was clipped by 2 bases and J by 2 bases; unmatched bases: 8. The CDR3 DNA sequence: TGTGCCAGCAGCTTACTAGCTAGCGGGGGCCTCAACACCGGGGAGCTGTTTTTT. This gives the protein CASSLLASGGLNTGELFF.

This clonotype was seen repeatedly, ten times or more. The J gene is TRBJ1-1, the V gene TRBV30; D remains unclear. V was pared by 5 bases and J by 4 bases, with 8 bases between. CDR1 is GTSNPN, CDR2 SVGIG, per germline (reference sequence). The CDR3 has 11 residues. CDR3 sequence reads: CAWVPVTEAFF. DNA of the CDR3: TGTGCCTGGGTGCCTGTCACTGAAGCTTTCTTT.

The rearrangement links TRBV29-1 to TRBJ2-5; weak D call: TRBD1 (5 bases). CDR3 size: 15 residues. Germline-derived CDR1 and CDR2 are SQVTM and ANQGSEA. CDR3 bases: TGCAGAGTGGAGTATGTAGGGGATCGGCGAGAGACCCAGTACTTC. Translation gives CRVEYVGDRRETQYF.